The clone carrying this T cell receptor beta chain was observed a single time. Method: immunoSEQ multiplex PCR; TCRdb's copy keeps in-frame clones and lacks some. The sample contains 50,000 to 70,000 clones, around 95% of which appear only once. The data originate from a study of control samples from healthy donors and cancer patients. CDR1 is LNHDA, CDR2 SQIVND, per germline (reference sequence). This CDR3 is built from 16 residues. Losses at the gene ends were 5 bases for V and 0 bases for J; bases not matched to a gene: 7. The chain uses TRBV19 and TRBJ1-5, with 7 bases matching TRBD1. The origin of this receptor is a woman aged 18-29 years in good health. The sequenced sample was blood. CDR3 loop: CASSADRRYSNQPQHF. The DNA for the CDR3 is TGTGCCAGTAGTGCGGACAGGCGATATAGCAATCAGCCCCAGCATTTT. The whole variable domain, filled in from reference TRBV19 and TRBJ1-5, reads DGGITQSPKYLFRKEGQNVTLSCEQNLNHDAMYWYRQDPGQGLRLIYYSQIVNDFQKGDIAEGYSVSREKKESFPLTVTSAQKNPTAFYLCASSADRRYSNQPQHFGDGTRLSIL.